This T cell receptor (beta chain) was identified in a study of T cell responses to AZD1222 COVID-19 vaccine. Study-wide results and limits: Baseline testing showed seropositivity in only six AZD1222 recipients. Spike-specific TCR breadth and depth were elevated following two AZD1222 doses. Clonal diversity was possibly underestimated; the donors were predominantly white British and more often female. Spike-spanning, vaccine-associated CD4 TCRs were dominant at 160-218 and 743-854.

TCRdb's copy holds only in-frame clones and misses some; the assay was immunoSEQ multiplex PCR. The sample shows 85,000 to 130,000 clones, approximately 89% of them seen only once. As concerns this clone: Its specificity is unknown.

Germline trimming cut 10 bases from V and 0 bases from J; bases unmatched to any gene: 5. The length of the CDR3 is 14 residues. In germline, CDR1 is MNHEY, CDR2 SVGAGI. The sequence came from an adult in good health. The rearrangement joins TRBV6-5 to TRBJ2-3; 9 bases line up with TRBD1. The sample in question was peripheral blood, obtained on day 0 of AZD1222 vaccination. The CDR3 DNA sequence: TGTGCCAAGACGACAGGGGGAAGCACAGATACGCAGTATTTT. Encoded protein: CAKTTGGSTDTQYF.